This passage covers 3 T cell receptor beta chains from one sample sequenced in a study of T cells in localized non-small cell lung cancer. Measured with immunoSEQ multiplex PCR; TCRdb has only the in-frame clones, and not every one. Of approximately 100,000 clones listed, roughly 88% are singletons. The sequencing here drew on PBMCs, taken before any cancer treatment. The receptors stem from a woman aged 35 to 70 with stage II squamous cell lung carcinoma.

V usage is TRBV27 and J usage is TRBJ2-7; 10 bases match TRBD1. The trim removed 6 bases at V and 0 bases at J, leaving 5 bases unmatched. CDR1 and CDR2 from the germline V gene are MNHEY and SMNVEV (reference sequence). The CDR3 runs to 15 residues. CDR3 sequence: CASRDRQGASYEQYF. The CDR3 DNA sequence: TGTGCCAGCAGGGATAGACAGGGGGCCTCCTACGAGCAGTACTTC.

CDR3 coding DNA: TGTGCCAGCAGCGAGAGGGCCGTCGACGAGCAGTACTTC. This encodes CASSERAVDEQYF. The chain couples TRBV5-4 to TRBJ2-7, with a weak D call TRBD2 (5 bases). Trimming left V 4 bases short and J 5 bases short, with 13 bases between. This CDR3 region has 13 residues. Germline V gene sequence: CDR1 SGHNT, CDR2 YYREEE (reference sequence).

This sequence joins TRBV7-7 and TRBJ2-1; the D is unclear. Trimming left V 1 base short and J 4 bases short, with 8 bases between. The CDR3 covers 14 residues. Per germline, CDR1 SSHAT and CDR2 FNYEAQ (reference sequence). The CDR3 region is CASSLVITYNEQFF. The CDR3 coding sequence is TGTGCCAGCAGCTTAGTAATTACTTACAATGAGCAGTTCTTC.